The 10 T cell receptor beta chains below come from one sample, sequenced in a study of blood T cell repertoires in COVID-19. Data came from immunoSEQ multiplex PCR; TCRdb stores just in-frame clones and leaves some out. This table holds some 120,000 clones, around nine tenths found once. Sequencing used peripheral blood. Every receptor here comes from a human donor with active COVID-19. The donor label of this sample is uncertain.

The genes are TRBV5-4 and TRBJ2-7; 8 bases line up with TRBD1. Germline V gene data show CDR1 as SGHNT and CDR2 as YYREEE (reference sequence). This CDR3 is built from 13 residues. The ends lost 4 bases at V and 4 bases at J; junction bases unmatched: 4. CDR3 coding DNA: TGTGCCAGCAGCATGACAGGGGTGTACGAGCAGTACTTC. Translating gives CASSMTGVYEQYF.

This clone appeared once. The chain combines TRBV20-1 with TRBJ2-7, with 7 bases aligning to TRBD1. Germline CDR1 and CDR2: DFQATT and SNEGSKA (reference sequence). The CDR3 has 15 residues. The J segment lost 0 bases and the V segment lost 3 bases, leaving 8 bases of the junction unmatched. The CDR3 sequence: CSASRGTELSYEQYF. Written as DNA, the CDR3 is TGCAGTGCTAGTCGTGGGACAGAACTCTCCTACGAGCAGTACTTC.

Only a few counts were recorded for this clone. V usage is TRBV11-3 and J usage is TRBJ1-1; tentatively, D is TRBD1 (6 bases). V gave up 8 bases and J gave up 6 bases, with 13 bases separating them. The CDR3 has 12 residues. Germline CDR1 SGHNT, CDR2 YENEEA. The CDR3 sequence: CASAGAGPEAFF. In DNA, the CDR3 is TGTGCCAGCGCAGGGGCTGGTCCTGAAGCTTTCTTT.

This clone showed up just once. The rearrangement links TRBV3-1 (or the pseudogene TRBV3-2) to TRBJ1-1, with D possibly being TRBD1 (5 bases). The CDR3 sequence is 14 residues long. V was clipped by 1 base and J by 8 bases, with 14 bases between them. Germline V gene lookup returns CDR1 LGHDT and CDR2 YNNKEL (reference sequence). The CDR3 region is CASSQGAERGEAFF. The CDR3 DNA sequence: TGTGCCAGCAGCCAAGGCGCGGAGCGGGGGGAAGCTTTCTTT.

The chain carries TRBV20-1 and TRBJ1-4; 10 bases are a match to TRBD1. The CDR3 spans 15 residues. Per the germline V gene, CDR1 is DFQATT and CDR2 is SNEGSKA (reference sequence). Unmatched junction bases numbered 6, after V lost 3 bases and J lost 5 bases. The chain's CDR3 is CSASFEGQGNEKLFF. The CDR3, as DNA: TGCAGTGCTAGTTTCGAGGGACAGGGGAATGAAAAACTGTTTTTT.

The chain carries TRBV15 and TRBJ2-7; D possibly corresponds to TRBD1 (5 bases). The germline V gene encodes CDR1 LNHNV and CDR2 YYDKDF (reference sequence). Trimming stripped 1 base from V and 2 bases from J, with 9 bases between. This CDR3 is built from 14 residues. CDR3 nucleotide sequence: TGTGCCACCAGCAGAGCTGACAGCGCCTACGAGCAGTACTTC. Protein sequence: CATSRADSAYEQYF.

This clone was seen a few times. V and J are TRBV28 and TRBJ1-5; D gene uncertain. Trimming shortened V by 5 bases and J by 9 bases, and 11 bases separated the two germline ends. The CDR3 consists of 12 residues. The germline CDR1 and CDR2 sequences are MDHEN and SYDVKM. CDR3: CASSPPRGPQHF. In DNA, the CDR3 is TGTGCCAGCAGTCCCCCGCGGGGGCCCCAGCATTTT. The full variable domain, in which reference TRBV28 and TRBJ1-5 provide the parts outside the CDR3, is DVKVTQSSRYLVKRTGEKVFLECVQDMDHENMFWYRQDPGLGLRLIYFSYDVKMKEKGDIPEGYSVSREKKERFSLILESASTNQTSMYLCASSPPRGPQHFGDGTRLSIL.

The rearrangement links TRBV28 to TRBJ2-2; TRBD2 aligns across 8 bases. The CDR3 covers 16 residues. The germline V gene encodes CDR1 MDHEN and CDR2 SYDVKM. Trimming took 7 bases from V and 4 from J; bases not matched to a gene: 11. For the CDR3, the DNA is TGTGCCAGCATCATTTCGGGGGGGCCGGGCACCGGGGAGCTGTTTTTT. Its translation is CASIISGGPGTGELFF.

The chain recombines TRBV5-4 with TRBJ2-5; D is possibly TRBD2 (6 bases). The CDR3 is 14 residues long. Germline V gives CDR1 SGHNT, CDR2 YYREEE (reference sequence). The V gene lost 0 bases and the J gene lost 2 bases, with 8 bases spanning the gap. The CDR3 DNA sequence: TGTGCCAGCAGCTTGGGGCGGGGACAAGAGACCCAGTACTTC. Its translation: CASSLGRGQETQYF.

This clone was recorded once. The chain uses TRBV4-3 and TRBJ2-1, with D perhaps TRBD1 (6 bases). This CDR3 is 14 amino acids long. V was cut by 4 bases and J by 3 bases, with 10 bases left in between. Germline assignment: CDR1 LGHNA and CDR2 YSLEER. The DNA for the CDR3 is TGCGCCAGCAGCCGCACAGGGCTCTACAATGAGCAGTTCTTC. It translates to CASSRTGLYNEQFF.